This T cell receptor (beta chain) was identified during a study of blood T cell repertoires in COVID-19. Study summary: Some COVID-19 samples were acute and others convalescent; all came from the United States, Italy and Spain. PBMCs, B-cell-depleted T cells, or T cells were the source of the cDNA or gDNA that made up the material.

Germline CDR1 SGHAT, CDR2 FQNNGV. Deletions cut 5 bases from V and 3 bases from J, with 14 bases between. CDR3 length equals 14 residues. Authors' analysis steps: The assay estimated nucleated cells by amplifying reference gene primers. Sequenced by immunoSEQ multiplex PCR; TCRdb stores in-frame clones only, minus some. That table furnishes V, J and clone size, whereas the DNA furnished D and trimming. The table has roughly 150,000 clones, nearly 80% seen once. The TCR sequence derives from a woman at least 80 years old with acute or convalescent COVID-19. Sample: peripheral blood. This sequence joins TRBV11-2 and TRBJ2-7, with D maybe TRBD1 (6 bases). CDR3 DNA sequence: TGTGCCAGCAGCCGTTGGGACACCTTCTACGAGCAGTACTTC. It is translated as CASSRWDTFYEQYF.